This T cell receptor beta chain was recovered during a study of blood T cell repertoires in COVID-19. As for the study in general: Samples came from the United States, Italy and Spain, spanning acute and convalescent COVID-19.

Germline V gives CDR1 LGHDT, CDR2 YNNKEL (reference sequence). V lost 1 base, J lost 1 base, and 7 bases lay in between. The CDR3 is made up of 14 amino acids. This table comes from immunoSEQ multiplex PCR, and its TCRdb copy is limited to in-frame clones, with some not included. Found here are some 120,000 clones, approximately 84% of them singletons; the top ten hold less than 15%. Sequencing input: peripheral blood. The chain couples TRBV3-1 (or the pseudogene TRBV3-2) to TRBJ1-1; D perhaps matches TRBD1 (5 bases). The TCR sequence derives from a woman aged 60-70 years with acute or convalescent COVID-19. CDR3 region: CASSQGGGNTEAFF. CDR3 in DNA: TGTGCCAGCAGCCAAGGGGGGGGGAACACTGAAGCTTTCTTT.